Shown below are 14 T cell receptor beta chains from a single sample sequenced in a study of cytomegalovirus exposure and HLA in healthy donors. This PCR relied on a set of 60 Vbeta primers and 13 Jbeta primers. Profiling relied on immunoSEQ multiplex PCR, and the TCRdb table lists in-frame clones only, not all of them. This sample has just under 150,000 clones, with 80% to 85% found just once. Input material: PBMCs. The origin of the receptors is a woman in her 30s in good health and CMV-seronegative.

Comment on this clone: Germline and junction disagree at one end, which may indicate a read error. The V and J genes are TRBV6-1 and TRBJ2-4, with a possible D match to TRBD1 (6 bases). The germline gives CDR1 MNHNS, CDR2 SASEGT. The CDR3 runs to 12 residues. The CDR3 DNA follows: TGTGCCAGCAGTCAAAATCAGGGGCGGTGGAACTTC. This translates into CASSQNQGRWNF.

The chain has TRBV28 and TRBJ1-4; D is ambiguous. Germline V lookup: CDR1 MDHEN, CDR2 SYDVKM. The CDR3 covers 16 residues. Trimming left V 6 bases short and J 7 bases short, with 21 bases between. CDR3 bases: TGTGCCAGCAGCGCTCTATTGCGAGGCTTCAGTGAAAAACTGTTTTTT. Translation gives CASSALLRGFSEKLFF.

The chain's CDR3 is CASRERSSYNSPLHF. CDR3 bases: TGTGCCAGCAGAGAAAGGAGCTCCTATAATTCACCCCTCCACTTT. The chain links TRBV7-9 to TRBJ1-6; D uncertain. Between the trimmed V and J ends, which lost 6 bases and 0 bases, there was a span of 9 bases. Germline CDR1 and CDR2: SEHNR and FQNEAQ (reference sequence). The length of the CDR3 is 15 residues.

The chain combines TRBV7-3 with TRBJ1-1; possibly TRBD1 for D (5 bases). CDR3 length equals 13 residues. Per the germline V gene, CDR1 is SGHTA and CDR2 is FQGTGA. Trimming took 5 bases from V and 3 from J, leaving 10 bases between them. This CDR3 is CASSQGWDTEAFF. The CDR3 bases are TGTGCCAGCAGCCAGGGTTGGGACACTGAAGCTTTCTTT.

This clone was seen a few times. The V call is TRBV6-6, the J call TRBJ2-7; weak D call: TRBD2 (7 bases). The CDR3 covers 13 residues. CDR1 is MNHNY and CDR2 is SVGAGI in the germline V gene (reference sequence). The CDR3 DNA is TGTGCTATGGGAGGGGGGAGTCCCTACGAGCAGTACTTC. Translating gives CAMGGGSPYEQYF.

The chain joins TRBV28 to TRBJ1-1; possible D gene TRBD1, 5 bases. Germline CDR1 and CDR2: MDHEN and SYDVKM. The length of the CDR3 is 14 residues. V lost 6 bases and J 1 base, leaving 12 bases between the germline ends. DNA for the CDR3: TGTGCCAGCAGCCCCGGGACTGGGAACACTGAAGCTTTCTTT. This gives the protein CASSPGTGNTEAFF. The full variable domain, its missing parts supplied by reference TRBV28 and TRBJ1-1, is DVKVTQSSRYLVKRTGEKVFLECVQDMDHENMFWYRQDPGLGLRLIYFSYDVKMKEKGDIPEGYSVSREKKERFSLILESASTNQTSMYLCASSPGTGNTEAFFGQGTRLTVV.

This sequence joins TRBV28 and TRBJ1-5; TRBD1 matches at 10 bases. Germline V CDR1 and CDR2: MDHEN, SYDVKM. The V gene end was trimmed by 4 bases and the J gene end by 0 bases; junction bases not matched to a gene: 9. This CDR3 has 18 amino acids. In DNA, the CDR3 is TGTGCCAGCAGTTCCCGGACAGGGGGGTTATATAGCAATCAGCCCCAGCATTTT. It codes for CASSSRTGGLYSNQPQHF.

The V and J genes are TRBV2 and TRBJ2-7; TRBD2 is a possible D gene (6 bases). CDR3 length equals 13 residues. V was clipped by 5 bases and J by 3 bases, with 11 bases between them. The germline gives CDR1 SNHLY, CDR2 FYNNEI. The CDR3 nucleotides are TGTGCCAGCAGTCCCCGGGAGTACTACGAGCAGTACTTC. Protein product: CASSPREYYEQYF.

This rearrangement joins TRBV7-8 to TRBJ2-5; the match to TRBD1 covers 9 bases. The CDR3 sequence is 16 residues long. The trim removed 2 bases at V and 0 bases at J, leaving 4 bases unmatched. Germline CDR1 and CDR2: SGHVS and FQNEAQ. DNA for the CDR3: TGTGCCAGCAGCTTATGGGGGACAGGGAACCAAGAGACCCAGTACTTC. Translation: CASSLWGTGNQETQYF.

The chain is built from TRBV10-3 and TRBJ2-7; 10 nucleotides align to TRBD2. V shed 2 bases and J 0 bases; nucleotides not matched to a gene: 16. This CDR3 has 20 amino acids. CDR1 ENHRY and CDR2 SYGVKD come from the germline V gene. This CDR3 reads CAISETRGGLAGDSSYEQYF. CDR3 nucleotides: TGTGCCATCAGTGAGACACGAGGTGGGCTAGCGGGAGACAGCTCCTACGAGCAGTACTTC.

V gene TRBV27 combines with J gene TRBJ2-5; TRBD2 might be the D (5 bases). The J call is doubtful: the DNA matches TRBJ2-7 better. The CDR3 is made up of 13 amino acids. The germline V gene encodes CDR1 MNHEY and CDR2 SMNVEV (reference sequence). In nucleotides, the CDR3 is TGTGCCAGCAGTTACGGGATCGCCTACGAGCAGTACTTC. Protein sequence: CASSYGIAYEQYF.

This clone showed up just a few times. J is TRBJ1-1 and V is TRBV6-1; D gene unclear. Trimming stripped 0 bases from V and 1 base from J, with 6 bases between. This CDR3 has 14 amino acids. Germline CDR1 is MNHNS and CDR2 is SASEGT. The CDR3 DNA reads as TGTGCCAGCAGTGAAGCGCGCCCGAACACTGAAGCTTTCTTT. It specifies CASSEARPNTEAFF.

This clone showed up just once. This chain connects TRBV2 to TRBJ2-1; TRBD1 matches 8 bases. Germline trimming cut 2 bases from V and 6 bases from J; bases unmatched to any gene: 3. The CDR3 runs 14 residues. CDR1 is SNHLY, CDR2 FYNNEI, per germline. DNA for the CDR3: TGTGCCAGCAGTGAAACCACAGGGGGCAATGAGCAGTTCTTC. This codes for CASSETTGGNEQFF. The full variable domain, completed using reference TRBV2 and TRBJ2-1, is EPEVTQTPSHQVTQMGQEVILRCVPISNHLYFYWYRQILGQKVEFLVSFYNNEISEKSEIFDDQFSVERPDGSNFTLKIRSTKLEDSAMYFCASSETTGGNEQFFGPGTRLTVL.

This chain uses TRBV28 with TRBJ2-3; 11 bases fit TRBD2. With V trimmed by 7 bases and J by 5 bases, 11 bases remained unmatched. In germline, CDR1 is MDHEN, CDR2 SYDVKM. This CDR3 has 16 residues. This chain's CDR3 is CASTLGLAARGDTQYF. The CDR3 bases are TGTGCCAGCACCTTGGGACTAGCGGCCAGGGGAGATACGCAGTATTTT. Together with reference TRBV28 and TRBJ2-3, the CDR3 gives the full variable domain: DVKVTQSSRYLVKRTGEKVFLECVQDMDHENMFWYRQDPGLGLRLIYFSYDVKMKEKGDIPEGYSVSREKKERFSLILESASTNQTSMYLCASTLGLAARGDTQYFGPGTRLTVL.